This entry lists 28 T cell receptor beta chains sequenced from one sample in a study of molecular identifiers for immune sequencing clone quantification. TCRdb reprocessed the PCR reads with MiXCR, giving one entry per CDR3 protein. The sample includes roughly 630,000 distinct CDR3 sequences, approximately 24% seen only once; the top ten take about 0.81%. What was sequenced was naive CD8+ T cells from blood, with Jurkat cell RNA spiked in. Subset defined: FACS-sorted CD8+CD4-CCR7+CD45RA+ naive T cells. Every receptor here comes from a human donor in good health. Some libraries in this study had Jurkat cell RNA spiked in.

In its sample, this clonotype was seen many times. This rearrangement joins TRBV29-1 to TRBJ2-7, with TRBD2 matching 9 bases. The CDR3 runs to 16 residues. The V segment lost 4 bases and the J segment 1 base; nucleotides outside the gene matches: 11. Germline V gives CDR1 SQVTM, CDR2 ANQGSEA. This CDR3 is CSVGLSLSGGSYEQYF. The CDR3 coding sequence is TGCAGCGTTGGACTTAGTTTAAGCGGGGGGTCCTACGAGCAGTACTTC.

The chain couples TRBV10-3 to TRBJ1-1; tentatively, D is TRBD1 (5 bases). The CDR3 sequence is 13 residues long. Looked up from germline, CDR1 is ENHRY and CDR2 is SYGVKD. V was shortened by 3 bases and J by 10 bases, with 15 bases between the two germline ends. The CDR3, as DNA: TGTGCCATCAGTGACTCGAACTCAGGGATAGCTTTCTTT. It is translated as CAISDSNSGIAFF.

In the case of this clonotype: The junction does not match germline at one end; this may be a read error. This chain connects TRBV12-3 or TRBV12-4 to TRBJ2-5; no clear D. The CDR3 is 15 amino acids. In DNA, the CDR3 is TGTGCCAGCACCGCCCAAGGCAGGCCCCAAGAGACCCAGTCCTTC. Its translation: CASTAQGRPQETQSF.

Regarding this clonotype: A read error may account for a junction end that differs from germline. The genes are TRBV20-1 and TRBJ2-5; 10 bases are a match to TRBD2. The CDR3 contains 15 residues. Germline CDR1 reads DFQATT; CDR2 reads SNEGSKA (reference sequence). Written as DNA, the CDR3 is TGCAGTGCTAATGAAATAGCGGGGGGATCAGAGACCCAGCACTTC. As protein: CSANEIAGGSETQHF.

Many counts were recorded for this clonotype. This sequence joins TRBV4-3 and TRBJ2-6; 8 bases align to TRBD1. Germline trimming cut 0 bases from V and 0 bases from J; bases unmatched to any gene: 4. The CDR3 is 18 residues long. The germline CDR1 and CDR2 sequences are LGHNA and YSLEER. CDR3 sequence: CASSQDRTGNSGANVLTF. CDR3 DNA: TGCGCCAGCAGCCAAGATAGGACAGGGAACTCTGGGGCCAACGTCCTGACTTTC.

This sequence joins TRBV19 and TRBJ1-5, with 8 bases identical to TRBD1. V lost 7 bases and J lost 6; bases outside the gene matches: 11. The CDR3 totals 15 residues. Per germline, CDR1 LNHDA and CDR2 SQIVND (reference sequence). Here the CDR3 reads CASTLKGRGRQPQHF. The CDR3 nucleotides read TGTGCCAGTACCCTGAAGGGCAGGGGGCGTCAGCCCCAGCATTTT. The full variable domain, completed using reference TRBV19 and TRBJ1-5, is DGGITQSPKYLFRKEGQNVTLSCEQNLNHDAMYWYRQDPGQGLRLIYYSQIVNDFQKGDIAEGYSVSREKKESFPLTVTSAQKNPTAFYLCASTLKGRGRQPQHFGDGTRLSIL.

This clonotype was seen many times. The gene calls are TRBV6-2 or TRBV6-3 and TRBJ1-5; 7 positions match TRBD1. From germline, CDR1 is MNHEY and CDR2 SVGEGT. The CDR3 consists of 14 residues. V lost 2 bases to trimming and J lost 6 bases; unmatched junction nucleotides: 4. The CDR3 sequence: CASSYLGGSQPQHF. The CDR3 nucleotides read TGTGCCAGCAGTTACCTAGGGGGCTCTCAGCCCCAGCATTTT.

This rearrangement joins TRBV3-2 to TRBJ1-4; TRBD1, the table's D call, was not compared with the DNA. TRBV3-2 is a recognized pseudogene. The CDR3 is 16 residues long. The CDR3, as DNA: TGTGCCAGCGGCCAAAGGACAGGGGTTTCTCTTGAAAAACTGTTTTTT. It encodes CASGQRTGVSLEKLFF.

There are many counts of this clonotype. The V gene is TRBV28, the J gene TRBJ2-5; D is tentatively TRBD1 or TRBD2 (5 bases each). From germline, CDR1 is MDHEN and CDR2 SYDVKM. Trimming removed 6 bases at V and 0 bases at J, with 14 bases between. There are 15 residues in the CDR3. CDR3 region: CASRMGRMYQETQYF. For the CDR3, the DNA is TGTGCCAGCAGAATGGGACGGATGTACCAAGAGACCCAGTACTTC. Supplemented by reference TRBV28 and TRBJ2-5, the full variable domain reads DVKVTQSSRYLVKRTGEKVFLECVQDMDHENMFWYRQDPGLGLRLIYFSYDVKMKEKGDIPEGYSVSREKKERFSLILESASTNQTSMYLCASRMGRMYQETQYFGPGTRLLVL.

The table lists this clonotype with a few counts. The rearrangement uses TRBV27 and TRBJ2-6; TRBD2 is a possible D gene (6 bases). Germline V gene lookup returns CDR1 MNHEY and CDR2 SMNVEV (reference sequence). V gave up 7 bases and J gave up 0 bases, with 7 bases separating them. The CDR3 has 14 residues. The CDR3 loop is CASMEGSGANVLTF. The CDR3 coding sequence is TGTGCCAGCATGGAGGGCTCTGGGGCCAACGTCCTGACTTTC.

This clonotype was recorded many times. The genes are TRBV27 and TRBJ2-5; D is perhaps TRBD1 (5 bases). Germline-derived CDR1 and CDR2 are MNHEY and SMNVEV (reference sequence). V was cut by 5 bases and J by 0 bases, with 16 bases left in between. The length of the CDR3 is 16 residues. The CDR3 nucleotides are TGTGCCAGCAGTCCCCTGGGGCCGTACAACCAAGAGACCCAGTACTTC. Its protein product is CASSPLGPYNQETQYF.

There are many counts of this clonotype. This chain joins TRBV6-2 or TRBV6-3 and TRBJ2-1; possibly TRBD2 for D (5 bases). The CDR3 is 14 residues long. The germline V and J ends were trimmed by 6 bases and 7 bases, with 16 bases remaining between them. Germline CDR1 reads MNHEY; CDR2 reads SVGEGT. CDR3 sequence (DNA): TGTGCCAGCAGCTTGGCACAAACGGGGAATGAGCAGTTCTTC. Amino acid sequence: CASSLAQTGNEQFF.

Many counts were recorded for this clonotype. The chain employs TRBV29-1 and TRBJ2-7; 7 bases match TRBD1. The CDR3 consists of 14 residues. With V trimmed by 1 base and J by 0 bases, 3 bases remained unmatched. Looked up from germline, CDR1 is SQVTM and CDR2 is ANQGSEA. The CDR3 DNA follows: TGCAGCGTTGAAGTAGGACAGGCCTCCTACGAGCAGTACTTC. Its translation: CSVEVGQASYEQYF.

Of note for this clonotype: A single base separates this from a much larger clone, so it may be a read error. The CDR3 is CASTPAQGYYSYGQYF. The CDR3 DNA reads TGTGCCAGCACCCCAGCCCAGGGCTACTACTCCTACGGGCAGTACTTC. This chain connects TRBV7-9 to TRBJ2-7; D might be TRBD1 (5 bases). This CDR3 is built from 16 residues. Germline CDR1 is SEHNR and CDR2 is FQNEAQ (reference sequence).

This clonotype was observed at least ten times. The rearrangement uses TRBV9 and TRBJ1-5, with 7 bases matching TRBD1. The V gene end was trimmed by 3 bases and the J gene end by 4 bases; junction bases not matched to a gene: 4. Germline CDR1 and CDR2: SGDLS and YYNGEE. This CDR3 has 14 residues. For the CDR3, the DNA is TGTGCCAGCAGCGCAGGACAGGTAAATCAGCCCCAGCATTTT. It codes for CASSAGQVNQPQHF.

CDR3 region: CASSSLTGTRGNEQFF. CDR3 in DNA: TGTGCCAGCAGCTCCCTGACAGGGACCCGTGGCAATGAGCAGTTCTTC. V gene TRBV7-9 combines with J gene TRBJ2-1, with 7 bases fitting TRBD1. Germline V gene lookup returns CDR1 SEHNR and CDR2 FQNEAQ (reference sequence). The length of the CDR3 is 16 residues. The V segment lost 4 bases and the J segment 6 bases; nucleotides outside the gene matches: 12.

This clonotype was picked up many times. V is TRBV9 and J is TRBJ1-1; D may be TRBD1 (5 bases). Trimming took 4 bases from V and 2 from J, leaving 21 bases between them. CDR3 length: 17 amino acids. Germline CDR1 is SGDLS and CDR2 is YYNGEE. DNA of the CDR3: TGTGCCAGCAGCCAGAACCGGGACTTGCCTTTCAACACTGAAGCTTTCTTT. It translates to CASSQNRDLPFNTEAFF.

This clonotype was found a few times. The V gene is TRBV20-1, the J gene TRBJ2-3; no clear D. Trimming shortened V by 2 bases and J by 6 bases, and 12 bases separated the two germline ends. The CDR3 extends over 13 amino acids. The germline gives CDR1 DFQATT, CDR2 SNEGSKA (reference sequence). The CDR3 protein is CSARFGHADTQYF. CDR3 nucleotide sequence: TGCAGTGCTAGATTCGGGCATGCGGATACGCAGTATTTT.

As to this clonotype: Given a much more abundant clone one base away, this may be a read error. The chain is built from TRBV2 and TRBJ1-5; tentative D call: TRBD1 (5 bases). The V gene's germline CDR1 is SNHLY and CDR2 FYNNEI. The CDR3 is 13 residues long. V gave up 3 bases and J gave up 6 bases, with 9 bases separating them. In nucleotides, the CDR3 is TGTGCCAGCAGTGACAGGGCGGTTCAGCCCCAGCATTTT. As protein: CASSDRAVQPQHF.

Points on this clonotype: Lacking the conserved final phenylalanine or tryptophan, this CDR3 likely reflects a read error. The chain recombines TRBV7-2 with TRBJ2-2; no firm D call. The CDR3 has 14 amino acids. V shed 5 bases and J shed 1 base, with 8 bases lying between them. Germline values: CDR1 SGHTA, CDR2 FQGNSA. The CDR3 loop is CASSPAGNTGELFS. DNA of the CDR3: TGTGCCAGCAGCCCGGCAGGGAACACCGGGGAGCTGTTTTCT.

V and J are TRBV28 and TRBJ2-7, with 9 bases aligning to TRBD2. The CDR3 is 16 amino acids. V lost 5 bases and J lost 0; bases outside the gene matches: 8. Germline CDR1 and CDR2: MDHEN and SYDVKM. The CDR3 nucleotides read TGTGCCAGCAGTCCCCAGCGGACTAGCGTCTCCTACGAGCAGTACTTC. This gives the protein CASSPQRTSVSYEQYF.

The table lists this clonotype with a few counts. The chain is built from TRBV30 and TRBJ2-7; 9 nucleotides match TRBD2. The CDR3 spans 15 residues. Trimming removed 1 base from V and 4 bases from J; junction bases left unmatched: 8. Germline CDR1 reads GTSNPN; CDR2 reads SVGIG (reference sequence). CDR3 protein: CAWSEASSGAYEQYF. CDR3 sequence (DNA): TGTGCCTGGAGTGAGGCCTCTAGCGGGGCGTACGAGCAGTACTTC.

This clonotype was seen only a few times. The chain carries TRBV5-6 and TRBJ1-1; the D is unclear. CDR3 length equals 15 residues. V shed 0 bases and J shed 5 bases, with 14 bases lying between them. Germline V gene data show CDR1 as SGHDT and CDR2 as YYEEEE. Here the CDR3 reads CASSLAAGSGTEAFF. DNA of the CDR3: TGTGCCAGCAGCTTGGCCGCGGGGTCGGGAACTGAAGCTTTCTTT.

V and J are TRBV6-5 and TRBJ2-7, with unresolved D. V lost 6 bases to trimming and J lost 7 bases, with 16 bases between them. Germline V gives CDR1 MNHEY, CDR2 SVGAGI. This CDR3 comprises 13 residues. This chain's CDR3 is CASSDSEMREQYF. The CDR3 DNA is TGTGCCAGCAGCGATTCGGAAATGAGGGAGCAGTACTTC.

This clonotype appeared a few times. The gene calls are TRBV3-1 and TRBJ1-2; 8 nucleotides match TRBD1. The CDR3 runs 17 residues. Germline lookup yields CDR1 LGHDT and CDR2 YNNKEL (reference sequence). Trimming removed 2 bases from V and 2 bases from J; junction bases left unmatched: 10. CDR3 in amino acids: CASSQSHPDRVNYGYTF. The CDR3 DNA is TGTGCCAGCAGCCAATCCCACCCGGACAGGGTCAACTATGGCTACACCTTC.

This clonotype was counted at least ten times. CDR3 in amino acids: CASHQGLDRSNTGELFF. CDR3 nucleotides: TGTGCCAGCCACCAAGGGCTGGACAGGTCGAACACCGGGGAGCTGTTTTTT. The genes are TRBV19 and TRBJ2-2; 7 bases fit TRBD1. Germline V lookup: CDR1 LNHDA, CDR2 SQIVND (reference sequence). The length of the CDR3 is 17 residues. J gave up 0 bases and V 9 bases, and 13 bases lay outside the gene matches.

This clonotype came up a few times. V and J are TRBV11-2 and TRBJ2-6, with D hard to call. V was pared by 5 bases and J by 0 bases, with 11 bases between. The CDR3 has 16 amino acids. Germline CDR1 and CDR2: SGHAT and FQNNGV. CDR3 nucleotide sequence: TGTGCCAGCAGCCATTCAGGAATCTCTGGGGCCAACGTCCTGACTTTC. Translated, it gives CASSHSGISGANVLTF.

This clonotype was seen more than once but under ten times. The chain uses TRBV20-1 and TRBJ1-2, with D possibly being TRBD1 (6 bases). Germline V CDR1 and CDR2: DFQATT, SNEGSKA (reference sequence). This CDR3 has 13 residues. Trimming removed 5 bases at V and 6 bases at J, with 16 bases between. CDR3 residues: CSAGGAGIDGYTF. CDR3 in DNA: TGCAGTGCTGGGGGGGCAGGGATCGATGGCTACACCTTC.